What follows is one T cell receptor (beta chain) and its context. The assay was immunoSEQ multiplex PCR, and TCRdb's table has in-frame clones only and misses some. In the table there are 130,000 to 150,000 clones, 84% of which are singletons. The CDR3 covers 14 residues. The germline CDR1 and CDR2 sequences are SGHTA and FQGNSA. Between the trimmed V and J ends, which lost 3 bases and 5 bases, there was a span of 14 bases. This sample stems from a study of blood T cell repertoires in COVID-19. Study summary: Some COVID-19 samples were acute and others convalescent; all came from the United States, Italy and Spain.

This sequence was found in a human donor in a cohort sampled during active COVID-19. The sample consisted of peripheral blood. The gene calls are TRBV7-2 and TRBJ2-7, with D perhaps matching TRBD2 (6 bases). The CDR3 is CASSFFSGKDEQYF. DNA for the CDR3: TGTGCCAGCAGCTTTTTTAGCGGAAAGGACGAGCAGTACTTC. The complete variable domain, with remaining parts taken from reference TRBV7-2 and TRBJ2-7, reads GAGVSQSPSNKVTEKGKDVELRCDPISGHTALYWYRQSLGQGLEFLIYFQGNSAPDKSGLPSDRFSAERTGGSVSTLTIQRTQQEDSAVYLCASSFFSGKDEQYFGPGTRLTVT.